A selection of T cell receptor beta chains follows, all from one sample in a study of prognosis after radiotherapy for stage I lung cancer. From the multiplex PCR reads, TCRdb called clonotypes with MiXCR, one entry per CDR3 protein. The repertoire holds approximately 13,000 distinct CDR3 sequences, with around 29% as singletons. This specimen consisted of PBMCs, obtained before or after stereotactic body radiation therapy (not recorded which). The source of these receptors is a donor aged 50 or older with non-small cell lung cancer. Each CDR3 is given with its conserved first and last residue. Each record gives: J gene, clone size, V gene, D gene, CDR3 protein, CDR3 DNA. A D gene is named only where the DNA matches it firmly. Rows give clone size only sometimes, using once, few, many, or a class for an expanded clone.

j_gene: TRBJ2-3
abundance: NA
v_gene: TRBV7-2
d_gene: NA
CDR3aa: CASSLLDATDTQYF
CDR3nt: TGTGCCAGCAGCTTGCTGGACGCGACAGATACGCAGTATTTT

j_gene: TRBJ2-3
abundance: NA
v_gene: TRBV9
d_gene: TRBD2
CDR3aa: CASSAGTRGRHTDTQYF
CDR3nt: TGTGCCAGCAGCGCCGGGACTAGAGGGAGACACACAGATACGCAGTATTTT

j_gene: TRBJ2-2
abundance: NA
v_gene: TRBV20-1
d_gene: NA
CDR3aa: CSARVQIPDTGELFF
CDR3nt: TGCAGTGCTAGAGTGCAGATCCCTGACACCGGGGAGCTGTTTTTT

j_gene: TRBJ2-7
abundance: NA
v_gene: TRBV3-1
d_gene: TRBD2
CDR3aa: CASPGEGLRQYF
CDR3nt: TGTGCCAGCCCCGGGGAGGGACTTAGGCAGTACTTC

j_gene: TRBJ1-2
abundance: many
v_gene: TRBV28
d_gene: NA
CDR3aa: CASSYLSGNYGYTF
CDR3nt: TGTGCCAGCAGTTATCTCTCGGGAAACTATGGCTACACCTTC

j_gene: TRBJ2-3
abundance: many
v_gene: TRBV20-1
d_gene: TRBD1
CDR3aa: CSSQRGQADTQYF
CDR3nt: TGCAGTTCTCAGAGGGGGCAGGCAGATACGCAGTATTTT

j_gene: TRBJ2-1
abundance: once
v_gene: TRBV20-1
d_gene: TRBD2
CDR3aa: CSDTPLTSDPRGEQFF
CDR3nt: TGCAGTGATACCCCACTGACTAGCGATCCACGAGGGGAGCAGTTCTTC

j_gene: TRBJ2-1
abundance: many
v_gene: TRBV7-9
d_gene: NA
CDR3aa: CASSSWTGDTEAEQFF
CDR3nt: TGTGCCAGCAGCTCCTGGACTGGCGATACAGAGGCTGAGCAGTTCTTC

j_gene: TRBJ2-3
abundance: many
v_gene: TRBV5-6
d_gene: TRBD1
CDR3aa: CASSRDRVTDTQYF
CDR3nt: TGTGCCAGCAGCAGAGACAGGGTCACAGATACGCAGTATTTT

j_gene: TRBJ1-2
abundance: many
v_gene: TRBV20-1
d_gene: NA
CDR3aa: CSARADSRAYGYTF
CDR3nt: TGCAGTGCTAGAGCTGACAGCAGAGCCTATGGCTACACCTTC

j_gene: TRBJ2-5
abundance: many
v_gene: TRBV5-1
d_gene: NA
CDR3aa: CASSTGYQETQYF
CDR3nt: TGCGCCAGCAGCACTGGATACCAAGAGACCCAGTACTTC

j_gene: TRBJ2-7
abundance: many
v_gene: TRBV10-2
d_gene: NA
CDR3aa: CASRRTRRSSYEQYF
CDR3nt: TGCGCCAGCAGACGGACCCGGCGTTCCTCCTACGAGCAGTACTTC

j_gene: TRBJ1-2
abundance: many
v_gene: TRBV6-1
d_gene: NA
CDR3aa: CASSEWGYTF
CDR3nt: TGTGCCAGCAGTGAATGGGGCTACACCTTC

j_gene: TRBJ2-1
abundance: many
v_gene: TRBV7-2
d_gene: NA
CDR3aa: CASSLAGDLNEQFF
CDR3nt: TGTGCCAGCAGCTTAGCGGGAGATTTAAATGAGCAGTTCTTC

j_gene: TRBJ2-2
abundance: medium-sized
v_gene: TRBV28
d_gene: TRBD1
CDR3aa: CASTRTGGYAGELFF
CDR3nt: TGTGCCAGCACCCGGACAGGGGGTTACGCCGGGGAGCTGTTTTTT

j_gene: TRBJ2-1
abundance: medium-sized
v_gene: TRBV12-3/TRBV12-4
d_gene: NA
CDR3aa: CASSPSGVGDNEQFF
CDR3nt: TGTGCCAGCAGTCCCTCGGGAGTTGGGGACAATGAGCAGTTCTTC

j_gene: TRBJ2-1
abundance: medium-sized
v_gene: TRBV2
d_gene: NA
CDR3aa: CASSEAWGITFNEQFF
CDR3nt: TGTGCCAGCAGTGAAGCTTGGGGAATTACCTTCAATGAGCAGTTCTTC

j_gene: TRBJ1-3
abundance: NA
v_gene: TRBV7-2
d_gene: NA
CDR3aa: CASSPPFSGNTIYF
CDR3nt: TGTGCCAGCAGCCCACCCTTCTCTGGAAACACCATATATTTT

j_gene: TRBJ1-5
abundance: many
v_gene: TRBV6-1
d_gene: TRBD1
CDR3aa: CAGQGAGNQPQHF
CDR3nt: TGTGCCGGGCAGGGGGCAGGCAATCAGCCCCAGCATTTT

j_gene: TRBJ2-7
abundance: many
v_gene: TRBV3-1
d_gene: NA
CDR3aa: CASSQYPNPSYEQYF
CDR3nt: TGTGCCAGCAGCCAATACCCTAATCCGTCCTACGAGCAGTACTTC

j_gene: TRBJ2-1
abundance: NA
v_gene: TRBV2
d_gene: NA
CDR3aa: CASGVGGEGSYNEQFF
CDR3nt: TGTGCCAGCGGGGTCGGTGGAGAGGGGAGCTACAATGAGCAGTTCTTC

j_gene: TRBJ2-7
abundance: medium-sized
v_gene: TRBV27
d_gene: NA
CDR3aa: CASSLSLRSYEQYF
CDR3nt: TGTGCCAGCAGTTTATCACTTCGATCCTACGAGCAGTACTTC

j_gene: TRBJ2-1
abundance: large
v_gene: TRBV4-1
d_gene: TRBD2
CDR3aa: CASSRDYYNEQFF
CDR3nt: TGCGCCAGCTCCCGGGACTATTACAATGAGCAGTTCTTC

j_gene: TRBJ2-3
abundance: many
v_gene: TRBV18
d_gene: NA
CDR3aa: CASSPGWWGRHTDTQYF
CDR3nt: TGTGCCAGCTCCCCAGGTTGGTGGGGCCGACACACAGATACGCAGTATTTT

j_gene: TRBJ2-1
abundance: NA
v_gene: TRBV6-1
d_gene: NA
CDR3aa: CASTLIGEVEHFF
CDR3nt: TGTGCCAGCACCTTAATTGGGGAGGTTGAGCATTTCTTC

j_gene: TRBJ2-3
abundance: medium-sized
v_gene: TRBV9
d_gene: NA
CDR3aa: CASSLDPTDTQYF
CDR3nt: TGTGCCAGCAGCCTCGACCCCACAGATACGCAGTATTTT

j_gene: TRBJ1-1
abundance: many
v_gene: TRBV24-1
d_gene: NA
CDR3aa: CATSERTAGLSKAFF
CDR3nt: TGTGCCACCAGTGAACGGACGGCCGGCCTCTCTAAAGCTTTCTTT

j_gene: TRBJ2-5
abundance: NA
v_gene: TRBV30
d_gene: NA
CDR3aa: CAWSVGGVLETQYF
CDR3nt: TGTGCCTGGAGTGTGGGCGGGGTCCTTGAGACCCAGTACTTC

j_gene: TRBJ1-1
abundance: many
v_gene: TRBV6-1
d_gene: NA
CDR3aa: CASTGGGRRNTEAFF
CDR3nt: TGTGCCAGCACAGGTGGGGGGAGGCGGAACACTGAAGCTTTCTTT